Here is one T cell receptor (beta chain) with its context. CDR3 length equals 16 residues. Germline CDR1 is LGHNT and CDR2 is FRNRAP. V lost 7 bases to trimming and J lost 0 bases; unmatched junction nucleotides: 6. This record comes from a study of blood T cell repertoires in COVID-19. In the original analysis: How many nucleated cells were present was estimated from reference gene primer amplification. Here immunoSEQ multiplex PCR was the method, and the copy in TCRdb shows in-frame clones only, minus some. That table is the source of V, J and clone size, and D and trimming were worked out from the DNA. This sample has some 530,000 clones, with approximately 85% found just once.

The chain combines TRBV12-5 with TRBJ2-3; 11 bases match TRBD2. This TCR was sampled from a human donor in a cohort sampled during active COVID-19. Sequencing was done on a sample of peripheral blood. CDR3 residues: CASATGTSGSTDTQYF. DNA of the CDR3: TGTGCTAGTGCCACCGGGACTAGCGGTAGCACAGATACGCAGTATTTT.